The clone carrying this TCR beta chain appeared a single time. Between the trimmed V and J ends, which lost 7 bases and 1 base, there was a span of 14 bases. Germline CDR1 and CDR2: MNHEY and SVGAGI. This CDR3 is 15 amino acids long. The data originate from a study of blood T cell repertoires in COVID-19. Background on the study: T cells, B-cell-depleted T cells, or PBMCs provided the cDNA or gDNA that served as material.

Method: immunoSEQ multiplex PCR; TCRdb's copy keeps in-frame clones and lacks some. Of some 200,000 clones in the sample, about 84% were seen once. The chain couples TRBV6-5 to TRBJ2-4; maybe TRBD2 (6 bases). The source of this sequence is a human donor in a cohort sampled during active COVID-19. The sequencing input was peripheral blood. DNA of the CDR3: TGTGCCAGCAAACCCGGAGGAGGGGCCAAAAACATTCAGTACTTC. It yields the protein CASKPGGGAKNIQYF.